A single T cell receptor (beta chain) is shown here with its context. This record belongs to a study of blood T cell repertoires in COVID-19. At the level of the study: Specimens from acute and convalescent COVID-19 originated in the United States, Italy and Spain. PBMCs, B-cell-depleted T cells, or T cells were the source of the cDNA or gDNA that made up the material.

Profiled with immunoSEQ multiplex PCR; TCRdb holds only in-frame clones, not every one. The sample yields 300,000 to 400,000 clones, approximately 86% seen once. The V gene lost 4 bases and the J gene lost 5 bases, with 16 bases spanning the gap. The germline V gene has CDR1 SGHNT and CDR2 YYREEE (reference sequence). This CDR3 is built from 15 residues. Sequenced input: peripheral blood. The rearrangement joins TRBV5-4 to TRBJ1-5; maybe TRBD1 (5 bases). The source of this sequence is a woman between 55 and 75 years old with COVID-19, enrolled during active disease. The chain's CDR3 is CASSLDGRDYQPQHF. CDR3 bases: TGTGCCAGCAGCCTGGACGGCAGGGATTATCAGCCCCAGCATTTT.